This T cell receptor (beta chain) was sequenced for a study of cytomegalovirus exposure and HLA in healthy donors. Both 60 Vbeta primers and 13 Jbeta primers went into the PCR. Here immunoSEQ multiplex PCR was the method, and the copy in TCRdb shows in-frame clones only, minus some. This table holds 90,000 to 120,000 clones, approximately 80% found once. Points on this clone: Its antigen is not identified.

Trimming pared 2 bases from V and 3 bases from J, leaving 10 bases between. Germline CDR1 reads SQVTM; CDR2 reads ANQGSEA. The CDR3 contains 13 residues. Study-wide results and caveats: Links to common viral pathogens appeared, in a later analysis, for several of the most significant clusters.

Sequencing input: PBMCs. This sequence originates from a male donor in good health and CMV-seronegative. V is TRBV29-1 and J is TRBJ2-5; perhaps TRBD2 as D (5 bases). This CDR3 is CSVESGKKETQYF. CDR3 coding DNA: TGCAGCGTTGAATCGGGGAAGAAAGAGACCCAGTACTTC.